This T cell receptor beta chain was sequenced for a study of cytomegalovirus exposure and HLA in healthy donors. The overall study: Early on, a data release was issued that held 80 million or so unique TCRs from HLA-typed donors.

A single count supports this clone. Its matching antigen is unknown. Likely unrecorded immune exposures existed in these nominally healthy donors. PCR was performed using 60 Vbeta and 13 Jbeta primers. TCRdb keeps only in-frame clones here, not all; method: immunoSEQ multiplex PCR. The table has 170,000 or so clones, approximately 80% seen once. Trimming removed 7 bases from V and 7 bases from J; junction bases left unmatched: 9. The CDR3 extends over 13 amino acids. CDR1 SQVTM and CDR2 ANQGSEA come from the germline V gene. Study observations and caveats: V- and J-gene trimming in TCR beta was tied to a missense DCLRE1C variant by an analysis performed later. In a later analysis, HLA-associated TCR beta chains were more clonally expanded than equally common others.

The TCR originated in a young woman in good health and CMV-seronegative. The chain links TRBV29-1 to TRBJ2-7; TRBD2 aligns across 11 bases. The sample comprised PBMCs. The CDR3, as DNA: TGCAGCGCGAGAACTAGCGGGGGAGGGGAGCAGTACTTC. Amino acids: CSARTSGGGEQYF.